Following are 16 T cell receptor beta chains from one sample sequenced in a study of early T cells in non-severe SARS-CoV-2 infection. MiXCR, run by TCRdb on the 5' RACE reads, gives a single entry per CDR3 protein. Of about 54,000 distinct CDR3 sequences listed, 5% to 7.5% are singletons. This specimen was whole blood, taken at baseline. These receptors were taken from an adult who was a healthcare worker with PCR-confirmed SARS-CoV-2 infection or an uninfected control (not recorded which).

This clonotype was seen many times. CDR3 nucleotide sequence: TGTGCCAGCAGTGTCGAGTCGCTACAGCCCCAGCATTTT. The encoded protein is CASSVESLQPQHF. V usage is TRBV2 and J usage is TRBJ1-5; D not certain. The CDR3 runs to 13 residues. Germline V gene sequence: CDR1 SNHLY, CDR2 FYNNEI. The germline V and J ends were trimmed by 4 bases and 7 bases, with 11 bases remaining between them.

This clonotype was detected many times. The chain has TRBV29-1 and TRBJ1-1; D is undetermined. CDR1 SQVTM and CDR2 ANQGSEA come from the germline V gene. CDR3 length equals 13 residues. Trimming took off 4 bases at V and 8 bases at J, with 17 bases between the two ends. The CDR3 DNA reads as TGCAGCGTTGTAGGGAAGGCACGTTTGGAAGCTTTCTTT. Amino acids: CSVVGKARLEAFF.

In this sample, this clonotype turned up a few times. This rearrangement joins TRBV7-2 to TRBJ2-1, with D possibly matching TRBD1 (6 bases). Between the trimmed V and J ends, which lost 5 bases and 9 bases, there was a span of 11 bases. The CDR3 loop spans 12 amino acids. In germline, CDR1 is SGHTA, CDR2 FQGNSA. This CDR3 is CASSRTAREQFF. The DNA of the CDR3 is TGTGCCAGCAGCCGGACAGCGCGTGAGCAGTTCTTC.

This clonotype was seen at least ten times. The J gene is TRBJ1-4, the V gene TRBV7-2, with D possibly being TRBD1 (5 bases). The CDR3 loop spans 16 amino acids. Germline-derived CDR1 and CDR2 are SGHTA and FQGNSA. V was cut by 3 bases and J by 4 bases, with 15 bases left in between. CDR3 coding DNA: TGTGCCAGCAGCTTCCCTATCTGGGGGGTTAATGAAAAACTGTTTTTT. Protein sequence: CASSFPIWGVNEKLFF.

This clonotype showed up many times. CDR3 in DNA: TGTGCCATCAGCCAAGATCCGGGACAGGGTAAAGAAAACATTCAGTACTTC. This encodes CAISQDPGQGKENIQYF. The chain uses TRBV10-3 and TRBJ2-4; 9 nucleotides match TRBD1. The CDR3 covers 17 residues. The germline V gene has CDR1 ENHRY and CDR2 SYGVKD. The V segment lost 6 bases and the J segment 5 bases; nucleotides outside the gene matches: 14.

This clonotype appeared many times. The chain links TRBV5-3 to TRBJ1-5; no definite D call. TRBV5-3 is sorted into the ORF group, with uncertain function. The germline V and J ends were trimmed by 4 bases and 4 bases, with 6 bases remaining between them. The CDR3 has 12 amino acids. The CDR3 is CARSAVNQPQHF. CDR3 sequence (DNA): TGTGCCAGAAGCGCTGTTAATCAGCCCCAGCATTTT.

In its sample, this clonotype was seen a few times. The chain recombines TRBV6-6 with TRBJ1-2; D unresolved. CDR1 MNHNY and CDR2 SVGAGI come from the germline V gene (reference sequence). V shed 2 bases and J shed 3 bases, with 7 bases lying between them. This CDR3 is 13 amino acids long. In nucleotides, the CDR3 is TGTGCCAGCAGTTACGTGGTCTACTATGGCTACACCTTC. Amino acids: CASSYVVYYGYTF.

This clonotype was detected many times. The chain combines TRBV5-1 with TRBJ2-5; no reliable D call. With 0 bases removed from V and 2 bases from J, the gap between germline ends came to 11 bases. This CDR3 comprises 15 residues. Per the germline V gene, CDR1 is SGHRS and CDR2 is YFSETQ. CDR3 loop: CASSLGPTEQETQYF. DNA for the CDR3: TGCGCCAGCAGCTTGGGGCCTACAGAACAAGAGACCCAGTACTTC.

There are a few counts of this clonotype. The genes are TRBV10-3 and TRBJ2-7; maybe TRBD1 (5 bases). The germline gives CDR1 ENHRY, CDR2 SYGVKD. The V end was cut by 4 bases, the J end by 4 bases, with 8 bases between. The CDR3 has 12 amino acids. The DNA for the CDR3 is TGTGCCATCAGTGGACAGTTATACGAGCAGTACTTC. It codes for CAISGQLYEQYF.

This clonotype occurred a few times. V and J are TRBV9 and TRBJ2-7; D call uncertain. Germline assignment: CDR1 SGDLS and CDR2 YYNGEE. Trimming took 0 bases from V and 0 from J, leaving 10 bases between them. The CDR3 totals 15 residues. CDR3 nucleotide sequence: TGTGCCAGCAGCGTAGGTCGCTGGAGCTCCTACGAGCAGTACTTC. Translation gives CASSVGRWSSYEQYF.

This clonotype occurred many times. V gene TRBV7-2 combines with J gene TRBJ2-4, with 8 bases lining up with TRBD2. The CDR3 totals 17 residues. The V segment lost 5 bases and the J segment 1 base; nucleotides outside the gene matches: 10. From germline, CDR1 is SGHTA and CDR2 FQGNSA. DNA of the CDR3: TGTGCCAGCAGCCCCCGGACTAGCAGGATCGCCAAAAACATTCAGTACTTC. It translates to CASSPRTSRIAKNIQYF.

The table lists this clonotype with many counts. The rearrangement uses TRBV6-2 or TRBV6-3 and TRBJ1-5; 9 bases agree with TRBD1. The CDR3 has 18 residues. Looked up from germline, CDR1 is MNHEY and CDR2 is SVGEGT. Unmatched junction bases numbered 16, after V lost 4 bases and J lost 6 bases. The CDR3 DNA sequence: TGTGCCAGCAGTTCCCCTACAGGGGGCACCCGGCGCGGTCAGCCCCAGCATTTT. Its translation: CASSSPTGGTRRGQPQHF.

The table lists this clonotype with a few counts. CDR3: CASDTGGSGNTIYF. In DNA, the CDR3 is TGTGCCTCGGATACAGGGGGCTCTGGAAACACCATATATTTT. The genes are TRBV30 and TRBJ1-3, with TRBD1 matching over 8 bases. The J segment lost 0 bases and the V segment lost 7 bases, leaving 5 bases of the junction unmatched. Germline CDR1 reads GTSNPN; CDR2 reads SVGIG (reference sequence). There are 14 residues in the CDR3.

This clonotype was counted between two and nine times. The chain links TRBV20-1 to TRBJ2-5, with D uncertain. The germline CDR1 and CDR2 sequences are DFQATT and SNEGSKA (reference sequence). The CDR3 contains 15 residues. V lost 1 base and J 5 bases, leaving 17 bases between the germline ends. As DNA, the CDR3 is TGCAGTGCTAGAGGCCCCTCCGCTGCAGTGGAGACCCAGTACTTC. It is translated as CSARGPSAAVETQYF.

This clonotype appeared a few times. The chain recombines TRBV6-6 with TRBJ1-2; D is undetermined. The CDR3 length is 13 residues. Trimming shortened V by 6 bases and J by 2 bases, and 10 bases separated the two germline ends. Germline assignment: CDR1 MNHNY and CDR2 SVGAGI (reference sequence). The CDR3 reads CASRKWQNYGYTF. The CDR3 DNA reads TGTGCCAGCAGAAAATGGCAGAACTATGGCTACACCTTC.

This clonotype was detected many times. The rearrangement uses TRBV9 and TRBJ2-7, with 10 bases lining up with TRBD1. V shed 10 bases, J shed 4 bases, and the junction held 8 bases outside the gene matches. The CDR3 runs to 13 residues. Germline CDR1 SGDLS, CDR2 YYNGEE. CDR3 sequence: CASAPGQGYEQYF. CDR3 bases: TGTGCCTCAGCCCCGGGACAGGGGTACGAGCAGTACTTC.